This T cell receptor (beta chain) was obtained from a study of T cell repertoires in cytomegalovirus infection. For the study at large: Matching HLA type, along with CMV infection, was indicated by public TCR beta signatures.

This clonotype has just a few counts. Antigen: not known. TCRdb recomputed calls from the reads with MiXCR, one row per CDR3 protein. The table has under 850,000 distinct CDR3 sequences, around 35% seen once. With V trimmed by 10 bases and J by 2 bases, 10 bases remained unmatched. Germline V gene lookup returns CDR1 SGHVS and CDR2 FQNEAQ. CDR3 length: 15 residues. Regarding the study as a whole: Of the TCR beta families, the public ones yielded a cumulative frequency that identified carriers of CMV plus the relevant HLA.

The TCR originated in a human donor in good health (CMV status not recorded). Some clones in this sample may be carry-over from other donors' samples. This chain connects TRBV7-8 to TRBJ1-3; TRBD1 matches at 8 bases. This specimen was cultured PBMCs, taken from culture after CMV antigen stimulation. CDR3 residues: CAIKSGGETGNTIYF. The CDR3, as DNA: TGTGCCATTAAATCAGGGGGCGAAACTGGAAACACCATATATTTT. The variable domain in full, completed from reference TRBV7-8 and TRBJ1-3, reads GAGVSQSPRYKVAKRGQDVALRCDPISGHVSLFWYQQALGQGPEFLTYFQNEAQLDKSGLPSDRFFAERPEGSVSTLKIQRTQQEDSAVYLCAIKSGGETGNTIYFGEGSWLTVV.